The sample holds many counts of the clone carrying this T cell receptor (beta chain). The antigen is not known. The data originate from a study of response to subunit inactivated influenza vaccine. Study findings and constraints: New T cells are recruited in small numbers by each seasonal influenza vaccination, according to the authors' suggestion.

TCRdb re-analysed the RT-PCR reads in MiXCR, keeping a single row per CDR3 protein. This table has around 530,000 distinct CDR3 sequences, 15% to 20% appearing once. This specimen consisted of CD4+ T cells sorted from PBMCs, obtained less than 25 months after vaccination. This sequence originates from a man between 50 and 75 years old who received an inactivated influenza vaccine.

CDR3: CASSYLGRVTGELFF. DNA for the CDR3: TGTGCCAGCAGCTACCTCGGGCGGGTCACCGGGGAGCTGTTTTTT. The J gene is TRBJ2-2, the V gene TRBV12-3 or TRBV12-4, with D possibly TRBD2 on 5 matching bases. The germline V and J ends were trimmed by 6 bases and 4 bases, with 15 bases remaining between them. The CDR3 is 15 residues long.